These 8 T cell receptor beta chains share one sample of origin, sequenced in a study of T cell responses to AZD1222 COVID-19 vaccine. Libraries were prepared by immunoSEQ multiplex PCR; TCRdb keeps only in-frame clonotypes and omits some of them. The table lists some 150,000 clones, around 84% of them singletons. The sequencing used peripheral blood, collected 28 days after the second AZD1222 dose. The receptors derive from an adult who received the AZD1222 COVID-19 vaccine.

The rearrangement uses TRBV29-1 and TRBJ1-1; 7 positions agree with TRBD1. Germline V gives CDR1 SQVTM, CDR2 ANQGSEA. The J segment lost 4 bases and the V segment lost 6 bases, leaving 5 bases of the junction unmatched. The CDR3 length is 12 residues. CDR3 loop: CSVRQGPTEAFF. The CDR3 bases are TGCAGCGTCCGACAGGGTCCCACTGAAGCTTTCTTT.

The CDR3 DNA follows: TGTGCCAGTAGTATCGGGATAAGTGACACTGAAGCTTTCTTT. This gives the protein CASSIGISDTEAFF. The V call is TRBV19, the J call TRBJ1-1; no definite D call. The CDR3 consists of 14 residues. The V end lost 3 bases, the J end lost 3 bases, and 11 bases lay between the germline ends. Germline V CDR1 and CDR2: LNHDA, SQIVND (reference sequence).

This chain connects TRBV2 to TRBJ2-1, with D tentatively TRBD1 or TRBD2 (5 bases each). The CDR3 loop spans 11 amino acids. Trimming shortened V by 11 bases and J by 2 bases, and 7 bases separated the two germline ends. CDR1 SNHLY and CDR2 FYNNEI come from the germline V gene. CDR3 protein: CAGGTYNEQFF. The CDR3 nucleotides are TGTGCCGGGGGAACCTACAATGAGCAGTTCTTC.

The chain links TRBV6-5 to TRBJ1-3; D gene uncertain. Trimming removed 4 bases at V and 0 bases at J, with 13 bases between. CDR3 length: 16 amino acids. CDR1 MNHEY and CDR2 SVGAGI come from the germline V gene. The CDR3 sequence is CASSWTVRGSGNTIYF. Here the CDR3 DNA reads TGTGCCAGCAGTTGGACGGTTCGGGGCTCTGGAAACACCATATATTTT.

In DNA form, the CDR3 reads TGCAGCGTTGAGAAGGAAAGGAACACTGAAGCTTTCTTT. Its protein is CSVEKERNTEAFF. The chain joins TRBV29-1 to TRBJ1-1, with no clear D. Trimming left V 3 bases short and J 1 base short, with 9 bases between. The CDR3 is 13 amino acids. Germline CDR1 is SQVTM and CDR2 is ANQGSEA.

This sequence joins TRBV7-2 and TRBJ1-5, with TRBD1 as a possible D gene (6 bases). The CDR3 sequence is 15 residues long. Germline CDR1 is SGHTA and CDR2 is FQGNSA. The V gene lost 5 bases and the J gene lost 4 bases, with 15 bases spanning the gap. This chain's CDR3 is CASSAQQGWNQPQHF. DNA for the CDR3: TGTGCCAGCAGCGCGCAACAGGGTTGGAATCAGCCCCAGCATTTT.

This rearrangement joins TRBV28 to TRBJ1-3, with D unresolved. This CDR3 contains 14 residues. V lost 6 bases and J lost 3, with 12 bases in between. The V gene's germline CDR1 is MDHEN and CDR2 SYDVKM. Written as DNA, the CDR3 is TGTGCCAGCAGCAGACTGTCGGATGGAAACACCATATATTTT. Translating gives CASSRLSDGNTIYF.

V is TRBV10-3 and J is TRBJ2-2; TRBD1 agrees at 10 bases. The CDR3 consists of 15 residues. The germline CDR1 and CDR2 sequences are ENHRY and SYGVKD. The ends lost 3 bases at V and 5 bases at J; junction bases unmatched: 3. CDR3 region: CAISDGQGGTGELFF. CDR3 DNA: TGTGCCATCAGTGACGGACAGGGGGGAACCGGGGAGCTGTTTTTT.